This entry lists 20 T cell receptor beta chains sequenced from one sample in a study of beta chain features in type 1 diabetes. Every isolated RNA sample was fully reverse transcribed, so sequencing captured expressed TCRB transcripts. Data came from immunoSEQ multiplex PCR; TCRdb stores just in-frame clones and leaves some out. Of under 900,000 clones listed, roughly 16% are singletons. Material: naive CD4+ T cells from blood. The source of these receptors is a woman younger than 35 in good health.

This clone has just a few counts. The V call is TRBV5-4, the J call TRBJ2-1, with 7 bases that match TRBD2. V lost 4 bases and J lost 7; bases outside the gene matches: 8. The length of the CDR3 is 14 residues. Germline V gene data show CDR1 as SGHNT and CDR2 as YYREEE (reference sequence). The CDR3 loop is CASSLRDYGNEQFF. In DNA form, the CDR3 reads TGTGCCAGCAGCCTACGGGACTATGGGAATGAGCAGTTCTTC.

This clone has just a few counts. The chain employs TRBV2 and TRBJ2-1; 13 bases fit TRBD2. Germline values: CDR1 SNHLY, CDR2 FYNNEI. The CDR3 totals 17 residues. The J segment lost 6 bases and the V segment lost 9 bases, leaving 14 bases of the junction unmatched. The CDR3, as DNA: TGTGCCAGAAAGTCCTCCGCCGGGACTAGCGGGACCAATGAGCAGTTCTTC. Its translation is CARKSSAGTSGTNEQFF.

This clone has a handful of counts. The chain links TRBV7-2 to TRBJ2-7, with TRBD1 identical over 7 bases. The germline V gene has CDR1 SGHTA and CDR2 FQGNSA. Trimming at V came to 3 bases and at J to 3 bases, leaving 5 bases not matched to a gene. This CDR3 is 14 amino acids long. The CDR3 sequence: CASSLGTAIYEQYF. The CDR3 DNA sequence: TGTGCCAGCAGCTTGGGGACAGCCATCTACGAGCAGTACTTC.

At least ten counts were recorded for this clone. This rearrangement joins TRBV19 to TRBJ2-6; maybe TRBD2 (5 bases). This CDR3 comprises 14 residues. Germline CDR1 reads LNHDA; CDR2 reads SQIVND (reference sequence). V was clipped by 6 bases and J by 8 bases, with 14 bases between them. DNA of the CDR3: TGTGCCAGTAGGCGAGGGCAAGGGACCAACGTCCTGACTTTC. This encodes CASRRGQGTNVLTF.

This clone was observed a handful of times. The V and J genes are TRBV7-9 and TRBJ2-7; TRBD1 matches 7 bases. CDR1 SEHNR and CDR2 FQNEAQ come from the germline V gene (reference sequence). This CDR3 has 13 residues. V gave up 8 bases and J gave up 6 bases; unmatched junction bases: 10. CDR3 sequence: CASGQGQASEQYF. The DNA for the CDR3 is TGTGCCAGCGGGCAAGGACAGGCCTCCGAGCAGTACTTC.

The chain uses TRBV7-2 and TRBJ2-3; 9 bases line up with TRBD1. The CDR3 contains 16 residues. Germline lookup yields CDR1 SGHTA and CDR2 FQGNSA. Trimming took 5 bases from V and 8 from J; bases not matched to a gene: 14. The CDR3 region is CASSGGWTGAAATQYF. In DNA form, the CDR3 reads TGTGCCAGCAGCGGAGGCTGGACAGGGGCCGCAGCTACGCAGTATTTT.

This sequence joins TRBV6-5 and TRBJ2-1, with TRBD2 as a possible D gene (6 bases). The CDR3 spans 15 residues. Trimming cost V 4 bases and J 5 bases, with 15 bases left between them. The germline V gene has CDR1 MNHEY and CDR2 SVGAGI. DNA for the CDR3: TGTGCCAGCAGTTTCCTAGGTAGCGGCCACAATGAGCAGTTCTTC. It is translated as CASSFLGSGHNEQFF.

The table lists this clone with a few counts. DNA for the CDR3: TGTGCCAGCAGTTTGCGTTTAAACTATGGCTACACCTTC. This sequence encodes CASSLRLNYGYTF. This chain joins TRBV27 and TRBJ1-2, with D unresolved. V dropped 3 bases and J dropped 2 bases, with 7 bases sitting between them. CDR1 MNHEY and CDR2 SMNVEV come from the germline V gene (reference sequence). The CDR3 length is 13 residues.

The sample holds a few counts of this clone. The genes are TRBV5-1 and TRBJ2-7, with 8 bases identical to TRBD2. V was pared by 3 bases and J by 6 bases, with 5 bases of the junction left unmatched. Germline lookup yields CDR1 SGHRS and CDR2 YFSETQ. This CDR3 has 13 residues. CDR3: CASSYGLASEQYF. The CDR3 DNA is TGCGCCAGCAGCTACGGACTAGCATCCGAGCAGTACTTC.

The chain links TRBV7-8 to TRBJ1-2; D is ambiguous. V was cut by 4 bases and J by 0 bases, with 9 bases left in between. The CDR3 totals 14 residues. Germline CDR1 and CDR2: SGHVS and FQNEAQ. The CDR3 is CASSSRITNYGYTF. The CDR3 DNA follows: TGTGCCAGCAGCTCTAGGATCACTAACTATGGCTACACCTTC.

The chain has TRBV19 and TRBJ2-3; 11 bases line up with TRBD2. The CDR3 runs to 18 residues. The V gene end was trimmed by 5 bases and the J gene end by 0 bases; junction bases not matched to a gene: 10. Germline V CDR1 and CDR2: LNHDA, SQIVND (reference sequence). CDR3 sequence (DNA): TGTGCCAGTAGTGACCCCAGGATAGCGGGAGGGAGCACAGATACGCAGTATTTT. The encoded protein is CASSDPRIAGGSTDTQYF.

The V and J genes are TRBV14 and TRBJ1-3, with D unresolved. Germline V gene lookup returns CDR1 SGHDN and CDR2 FVKESK. The length of the CDR3 is 13 residues. Trimming removed 8 bases at V and 7 bases at J, with 15 bases between. The CDR3 nucleotides are TGTGCCAGCTGCCGGACTCTTTTGAACACCATATATTTT. It yields the protein CASCRTLLNTIYF.

The gene calls are TRBV6-1 and TRBJ2-7; TRBD2 agrees at 7 bases. The CDR3 is 14 residues long. Trimming cost V 6 bases and J 5 bases; bases outside gene matches: 10. CDR1 and CDR2 from the germline V gene are MNHNS and SASEGT. The CDR3 DNA reads TGTGCCAGCAGGACTAGCAACGGGAATCACGAGCAGTACTTC. Its protein is CASRTSNGNHEQYF.

V gene TRBV2 combines with J gene TRBJ2-2, with D uncertain. Germline CDR1 reads SNHLY; CDR2 reads FYNNEI. This CDR3 spans 14 amino acids. Trimming pared 6 bases from V and 0 bases from J, leaving 8 bases between. The chain's CDR3 is CASRRPSNTGELFF. CDR3 in DNA: TGTGCCAGCAGAAGACCATCGAACACCGGGGAGCTGTTTTTT.

The chain couples TRBV6-4 to TRBJ2-5; D not resolved. Germline lookup yields CDR1 MRHNA and CDR2 SNTAGT. The germline V and J ends were trimmed by 3 bases and 5 bases, with 4 bases remaining between them. This CDR3 contains 11 residues. The CDR3 loop reads CASSEKETQYF. The CDR3 DNA reads as TGTGCCAGCAGTGAAAAGGAGACCCAGTACTTC.

The DNA of the CDR3 is TGTGCCAGCTCAGGGACTAGCGGGAGGACGAACACCGGGGAGCTGTTTTTT. Translation gives CASSGTSGRTNTGELFF. This chain uses TRBV18 with TRBJ2-2; TRBD2 agrees at 15 bases. The CDR3 loop spans 17 amino acids. The V and J ends lost 5 bases and 0 bases, in that order; junction bases with no gene match: 1. CDR1 KGHSH and CDR2 LQKENI come from the germline V gene.

This clone was recorded a few times. V gene TRBV7-6 combines with J gene TRBJ2-1; the match to TRBD2 covers 9 bases. J was trimmed by 7 bases and V by 0 bases; bases with no gene match: 7. In germline, CDR1 is SGHVS, CDR2 FNYEAQ. CDR3 length: 16 amino acids. CDR3 residues: CASSLAPSGTYNEQFF. In nucleotides, the CDR3 is TGTGCCAGCAGCTTAGCCCCTAGCGGGACGTATAATGAGCAGTTCTTC.

The sample holds a few counts of this clone. This chain uses TRBV11-2 with TRBJ2-3; perhaps D is TRBD1 or TRBD2 (5 bases each). V dropped 5 bases and J dropped 3 bases, with 12 bases sitting between them. Germline loops: CDR1 SGHAT, CDR2 FQNNGV. The CDR3 contains 14 residues. The CDR3 here is CASSNGAATDTQYF. CDR3 sequence (DNA): TGTGCCAGCAGCAACGGGGCCGCGACAGATACGCAGTATTTT.

V usage is TRBV2 and J usage is TRBJ2-1; possibly TRBD1 or TRBD2 for D (5 bases each). The germline V gene encodes CDR1 SNHLY and CDR2 FYNNEI. With 3 bases removed from V and 9 bases from J, the gap between germline ends came to 18 bases. This CDR3 contains 15 residues. The CDR3 region is CASSELPSRDGEQFF. The CDR3 coding sequence is TGTGCCAGCAGTGAGCTACCTAGCAGGGACGGTGAGCAGTTCTTC.

This chain uses TRBV28 with TRBJ2-1; 9 nucleotides agree with TRBD2. Germline V CDR1 and CDR2: MDHEN, SYDVKM. There are 16 residues in the CDR3. The junction had 8 bases not matched to a gene; V was cut back by 3 bases and J by 5 bases. CDR3 protein: CASSFRVAGANNEQFF. As DNA, the CDR3 is TGTGCCAGCAGTTTCCGGGTAGCGGGAGCAAACAATGAGCAGTTCTTC.